This T cell receptor (beta chain) was identified in a study of blood T cell repertoires in COVID-19. Study-wide background: Material from acute and convalescent COVID-19 was sourced from the United States, Italy and Spain. The analysed material was cDNA or gDNA that came from T cells, B-cell-depleted T cells, or PBMCs.

Seattle enrolled patients during active infection and tracked them longitudinally. Study processing details: Researchers report that nucleated cell counts were estimated from reference gene primer amplification. Here immunoSEQ multiplex PCR was the method, and the copy in TCRdb shows in-frame clones only, minus some. The V and J calls and clone size are taken from that table; D and trimming were inferred from the DNA. The sample lists approximately 240,000 clones; around 80% were seen once. The V gene's germline CDR1 is SGHAT and CDR2 FQNNGV. The CDR3 has 15 residues. Trimming took 5 bases from V and 0 from J, leaving 13 bases between them.

J is TRBJ1-1 and V is TRBV11-2; perhaps TRBD1 as D (6 bases). Sequencing was performed on peripheral blood. The receptor comes from a woman in her thirties with COVID-19, enrolled during active disease. In nucleotides, the CDR3 is TGTGCCAGCAGCCGAGGGACACAGATGAACACTGAAGCTTTCTTT. It encodes CASSRGTQMNTEAFF.